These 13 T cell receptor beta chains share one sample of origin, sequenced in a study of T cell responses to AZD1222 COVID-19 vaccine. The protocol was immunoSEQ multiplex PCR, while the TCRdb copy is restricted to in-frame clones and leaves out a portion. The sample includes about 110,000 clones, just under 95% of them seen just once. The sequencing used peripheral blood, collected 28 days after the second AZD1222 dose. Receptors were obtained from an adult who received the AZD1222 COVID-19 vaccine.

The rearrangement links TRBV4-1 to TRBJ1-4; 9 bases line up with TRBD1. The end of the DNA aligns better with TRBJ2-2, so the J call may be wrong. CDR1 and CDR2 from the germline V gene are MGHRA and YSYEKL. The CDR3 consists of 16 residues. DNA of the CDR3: TGCGCCAGCAGCCGAACAGGGGGCGCCCCGACCTTGGAGCTGTTTTTT. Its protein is CASSRTGGAPTLELFF.

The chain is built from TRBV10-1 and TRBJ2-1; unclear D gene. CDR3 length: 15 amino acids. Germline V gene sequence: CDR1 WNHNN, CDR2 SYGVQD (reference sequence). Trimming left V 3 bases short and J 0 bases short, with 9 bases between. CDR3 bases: TGCGCCAGCAGTGATTCTGGGTCCTCCTACAATGAGCAGTTCTTC. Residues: CASSDSGSSYNEQFF.

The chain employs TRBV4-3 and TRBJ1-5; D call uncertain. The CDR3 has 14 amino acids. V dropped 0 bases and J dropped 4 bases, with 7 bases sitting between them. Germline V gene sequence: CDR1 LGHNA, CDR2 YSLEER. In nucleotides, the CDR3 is TGCGCCAGCAGCCAAGACTGGCTAAATCAGCCCCAGCATTTT. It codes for CASSQDWLNQPQHF.

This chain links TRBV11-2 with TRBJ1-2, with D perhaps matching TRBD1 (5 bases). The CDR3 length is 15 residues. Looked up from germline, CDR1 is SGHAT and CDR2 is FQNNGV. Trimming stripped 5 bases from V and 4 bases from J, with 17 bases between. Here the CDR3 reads CASSPRWQGGYGYTF. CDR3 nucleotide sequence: TGTGCCAGCAGCCCAAGGTGGCAGGGAGGCTATGGCTACACCTTC.

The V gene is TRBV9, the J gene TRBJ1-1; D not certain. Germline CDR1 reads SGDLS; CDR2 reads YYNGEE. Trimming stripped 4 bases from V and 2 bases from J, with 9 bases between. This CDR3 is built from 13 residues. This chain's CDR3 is CASSPDHNTEAFF. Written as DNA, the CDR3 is TGTGCCAGCAGCCCAGACCACAACACTGAAGCTTTCTTT. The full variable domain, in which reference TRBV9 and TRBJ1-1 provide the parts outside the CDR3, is DSGVTQTPKHLITATGQRVTLRCSPRSGDLSVYWYQQSLDQGLQFLIQYYNGEERAKGNILERFSAQQFPDLHSELNLSSLELGDSALYFCASSPDHNTEAFFGQGTRLTVV.

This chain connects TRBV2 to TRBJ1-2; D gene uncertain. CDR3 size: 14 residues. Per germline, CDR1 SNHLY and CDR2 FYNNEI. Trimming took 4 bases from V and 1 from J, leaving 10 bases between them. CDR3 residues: CASSVRQDNYGYTF. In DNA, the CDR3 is TGTGCCAGCAGTGTGAGGCAGGATAACTATGGCTACACCTTC.

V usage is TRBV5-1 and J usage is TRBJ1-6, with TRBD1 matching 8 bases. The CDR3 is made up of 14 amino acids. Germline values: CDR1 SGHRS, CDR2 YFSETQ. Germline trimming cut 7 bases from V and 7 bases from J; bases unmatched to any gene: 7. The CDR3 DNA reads TGCGCCAGCTCGCGGGGACAGGAAAATTCACCCCTCCACTTT. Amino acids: CASSRGQENSPLHF. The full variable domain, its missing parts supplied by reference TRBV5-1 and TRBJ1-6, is KAGVTQTPRYLIKTRGQQVTLSCSPISGHRSVSWYQQTPGQGLQFLFEYFSETQRNKGNFPGRFSGRQFSNSRSEMNVSTLELGDSALYLCASSRGQENSPLHFGNGTRLTVT.

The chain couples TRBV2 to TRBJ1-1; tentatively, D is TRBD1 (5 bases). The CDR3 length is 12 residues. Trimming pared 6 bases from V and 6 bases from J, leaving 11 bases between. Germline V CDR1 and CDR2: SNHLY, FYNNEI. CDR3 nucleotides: TGTGCCAGCAGCCTTCAGGGTCCTGAAGCTTTCTTT. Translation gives CASSLQGPEAFF.

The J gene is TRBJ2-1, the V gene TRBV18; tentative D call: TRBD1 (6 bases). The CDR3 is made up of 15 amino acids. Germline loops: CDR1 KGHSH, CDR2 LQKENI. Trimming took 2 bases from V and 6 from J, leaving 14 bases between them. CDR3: CASSPGGRLGNEQFF. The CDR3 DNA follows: TGTGCCAGCTCACCAGGGGGCCGGCTGGGCAATGAGCAGTTCTTC.

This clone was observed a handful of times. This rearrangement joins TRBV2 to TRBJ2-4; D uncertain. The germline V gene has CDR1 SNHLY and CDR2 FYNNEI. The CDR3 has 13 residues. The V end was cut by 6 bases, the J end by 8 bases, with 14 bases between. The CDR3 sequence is CASRATVGYIQYF. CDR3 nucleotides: TGTGCCAGCAGGGCCACAGTGGGTTACATTCAGTACTTC.

The CDR3 coding sequence is TGTGCCAGCAGCAATACAGGCTACGAGCAGTACTTC. It specifies CASSNTGYEQYF. This chain uses TRBV5-5 with TRBJ2-7, with a possible D match to TRBD1 (5 bases). The ends were cut back, 4 bases at V and 3 bases at J, with 8 bases in the middle. Germline CDR1 and CDR2: SGHKS and YYEKEE (reference sequence). The CDR3 has 12 residues.

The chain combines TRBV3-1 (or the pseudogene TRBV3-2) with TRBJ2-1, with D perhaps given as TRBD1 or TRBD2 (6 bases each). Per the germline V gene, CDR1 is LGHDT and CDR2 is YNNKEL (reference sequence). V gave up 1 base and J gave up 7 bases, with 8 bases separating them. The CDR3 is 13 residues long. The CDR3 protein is CASSQGGANEQFF. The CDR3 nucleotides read TGTGCCAGCAGCCAAGGGGGGGCGAATGAGCAGTTCTTC.

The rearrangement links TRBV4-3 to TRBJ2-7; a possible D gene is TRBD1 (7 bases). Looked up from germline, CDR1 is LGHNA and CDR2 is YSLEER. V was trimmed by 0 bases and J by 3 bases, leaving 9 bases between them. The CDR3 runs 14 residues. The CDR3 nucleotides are TGCGCCAGCAGCCAAGATCAGGGGGGCTACGAGCAGTACTTC. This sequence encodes CASSQDQGGYEQYF.